This entry lists 11 T cell receptor beta chains sequenced from one sample in a study of T cell clusters in autoimmune cytopenias (dated 2019 in TCRdb). The sequencing machine was an Illumina MiSeq. TRB rearrangements were amplified by multiplex PCR using a touch-down protocol with TRB-A and TRB-B primer pools mixed in one tube. TCRdb reprocessed the raw reads; every CDR3 protein sequence is a single record, and DNA is not supplied. The sample's clone listing holds more than 12,000 distinct CDR3 sequences. Of the sample, roughly 2.1% falls within the top ten clones. Per sample, approximately 0.25 ug of peripheral blood genomic DNA, 35,000 to 40,000 genome equivalents, was used for TRB amplification. Sequenced input: peripheral blood. Receptors were obtained from a human donor with an autoimmune cytopenia or autoimmune hepatitis (not recorded which).

This clonotype is labeled medium-sized based on frequency. The chain uses TRBV29-1 and TRBJ1-1; there is no DNA to check the TCRdb D call of TRBD1. CDR1 SQVTM and CDR2 ANQGSEA come from the germline V gene. The CDR3 totals 16 residues. The CDR3: CSVGAEGGGRNTEAFF.

This clonotype is labeled medium-sized based on frequency. This sequence joins TRBV29-1 and TRBJ2-1; the D call of TRBD1 rests on TCRdb alone, since no DNA is present to check it. This CDR3 has 13 residues. Germline CDR1 SQVTM, CDR2 ANQGSEA. The CDR3: CSADRDRGSEQFF.

The rearrangement joins TRBV27 to TRBJ2-3; TCRdb designates TRBD1, a call that cannot be tested without DNA. The CDR3 has 15 amino acids. Germline V gene sequence: CDR1 MNHEY, CDR2 SMNVEV (reference sequence). The CDR3 region is CATSGGTAPTDTQYF.

This sequence joins TRBV12-3 or TRBV12-4 and TRBJ2-1. This CDR3 region has 13 residues. The CDR3 spells CASRKTAANEQFF.

This chain uses TRBV15 with TRBJ2-1; TCRdb designates TRBD2, a call that cannot be tested without DNA. From germline, CDR1 is LNHNV and CDR2 YYDKDF (reference sequence). The CDR3 loop spans 13 amino acids. The CDR3 reads CATSRDRRDEQFF.

This chain links TRBV6-4 with TRBJ1-5; as DNA is missing, the TRBD1 call by TCRdb cannot be tested. Germline V gives CDR1 MRHNA, CDR2 SNTAGT. The CDR3 loop spans 15 amino acids. CDR3 sequence: CASSLGAGSNQPQHF.

The chain employs TRBV7-4 and TRBJ2-6; the TCRdb D gene call, TRBD1, has no DNA to confirm it. The CDR3 has 17 amino acids. The V gene's germline CDR1 is SGHVT and CDR2 SQSDAQ. This chain's CDR3 is CATSGGTGGSGANVLTF.

The gene calls are TRBV6-4 and TRBJ2-1; as DNA is missing, the TRBD1 call by TCRdb cannot be tested. The CDR3 extends over 14 amino acids. The germline V gene has CDR1 MRHNA and CDR2 SNTAGT. The CDR3 sequence is CATRDRGPNNEQFF.

This rearrangement joins TRBV12-3 or TRBV12-4 to TRBJ1-1. The CDR3 is 13 residues long. CDR3 region: CASSSTLNTEAFF.

The chain employs TRBV6-5 and TRBJ1-2; without DNA, the TCRdb call of TRBD1 cannot be checked. Germline V CDR1 and CDR2: MNHEY, SVGAGI. This CDR3 has 15 residues. This CDR3 reads CASSYSWAPGHGYTF.

V is TRBV5-6 and J is TRBJ2-4; TCRdb's D gene call, TRBD1, goes unchecked for lack of DNA. The CDR3 contains 14 residues. Per the germline V gene, CDR1 is SGHDT and CDR2 is YYEEEE. The CDR3 region is CASSLGRGENIQYF. Supplemented by reference TRBV5-6 and TRBJ2-4, the full variable domain reads DAGVTQSPTHLIKTRGQQVTLRCSPKSGHDTVSWYQQALGQGPQFIFQYYEEEERQRGNFPDRFSGHQFPNYSSELNVNALLLGDSALYLCASSLGRGENIQYFGAGTRLSVL.